The entry below describes one T cell receptor beta chain. Its antigen is not identified. The libraries of TRB cDNA were prepared using 5' RACE with UMI labels. TCRdb reanalyzed the 5' RACE reads, giving one entry per CDR3 protein sequence and no DNA. Across over 100,000 distinct CDR3 sequences, the top ten clones capture 0.4% to 0.5% of the sample. These data originate in a study of CXCR3-negative and CXCR3-positive naive CD8 T cells. A few hundred thousand cells per CD8+ T cell subset were flow-sorted in triplicate. The naive CD8+ gate required CD45RO-CCR7+CD27+CD95- phenotype. Overall study results and limits: Diversity proved comparably high across both naive subsets and much lower in memory CD8+ cells. The TRB CDR3s that CXCR3-positive naive cells carried were more hydrophobic than those of CXCR3-negative naive cells.

From germline, CDR1 is MDHEN and CDR2 SYDVKM. This CDR3 is 14 amino acids long. The clonotype was recovered from a human donor in good health. Some clones in this sample may be carry-over from other donors' samples. This chain links TRBV28 with TRBJ2-7; with no DNA, the TCRdb D assignment of TRBD1 cannot be verified. Material: naive CXCR3+ CD8+ T cells from blood. Subset: CD45RO-CCR7+CD27+CD95- naive CD8+ T cells expressing CXCR3 (TNR3+). The CDR3 loop reads CASSLFPGVYEQYF. The full variable domain, its missing parts supplied by reference TRBV28 and TRBJ2-7, is DVKVTQSSRYLVKRTGEKVFLECVQDMDHENMFWYRQDPGLGLRLIYFSYDVKMKEKGDIPEGYSVSREKKERFSLILESASTNQTSMYLCASSLFPGVYEQYFGPGTRLTVT.